These T cell receptor beta chains were read from a single sample in a study of blood T cell repertoires in COVID-19. Sequenced by immunoSEQ multiplex PCR; TCRdb stores in-frame clones only, minus some. The table has roughly 100,000 clones, about 91% seen once. Sequencing used peripheral blood. These receptors came from a human donor in a cohort sampled during active COVID-19. Both conserved end residues are part of each CDR3. Fields, in order: J gene, V gene, clone size, CDR3 protein. Expanded clones are given a class, and other clones once, few, many or no size at all.

TRBJ2-5,TRBV5-1,NA,CASSLVLGVGTSGETQYF
TRBJ1-2,TRBV4-3,NA,CASSQEPSFSGQAYHGYTF
TRBJ1-5,TRBV6-6,NA,CASRSTGEINQPQHF
TRBJ1-2,TRBV29-1,NA,CSVPRGQGRTWANYGYTF
TRBJ1-1,TRBV14,NA,CASSQPGMNTEAFF
TRBJ2-3,TRBV19,NA,CASSIAGAKADTQYF
TRBJ2-1,TRBV2,NA,CASKAGGRVYNEQFF
TRBJ2-1,TRBV9,NA,CASSPWTDNEQFF
TRBJ1-1,TRBV7-2,NA,CASSLGTPMNTEAFF
TRBJ2-5,TRBV2,NA,CASSNIAAGGSNTQYF
TRBJ2-1,TRBV9,NA,CASSVAPAGAYNEQFF
TRBJ1-3,TRBV7-8,NA,CASSLSRGNTIYF
TRBJ2-2,TRBV11-2,NA,CASSSRRGGSTGELFF
TRBJ2-7,TRBV29-1,NA,CSVEDSAGGSYEQYF
TRBJ1-2,TRBV13,NA,CASSLGRGRGTF
TRBJ1-1,TRBV7-8,NA,CASSPDREGLEAFF
TRBJ1-2,TRBV28,NA,CASSLGRGYGYTF
TRBJ2-6,TRBV19,once,CASSIEGAGANVLTF